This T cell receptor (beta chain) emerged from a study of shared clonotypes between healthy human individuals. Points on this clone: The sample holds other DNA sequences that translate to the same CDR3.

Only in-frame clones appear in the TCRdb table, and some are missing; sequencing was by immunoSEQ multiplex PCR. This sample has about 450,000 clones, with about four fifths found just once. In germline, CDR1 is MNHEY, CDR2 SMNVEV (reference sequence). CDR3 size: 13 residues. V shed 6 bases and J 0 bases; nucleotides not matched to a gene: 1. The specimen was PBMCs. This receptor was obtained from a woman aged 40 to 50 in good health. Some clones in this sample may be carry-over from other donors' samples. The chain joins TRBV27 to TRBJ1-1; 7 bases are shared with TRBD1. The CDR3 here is CASRGTVNTEAFF. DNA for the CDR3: TGTGCCAGCAGAGGGACAGTGAACACTGAAGCTTTCTTT.